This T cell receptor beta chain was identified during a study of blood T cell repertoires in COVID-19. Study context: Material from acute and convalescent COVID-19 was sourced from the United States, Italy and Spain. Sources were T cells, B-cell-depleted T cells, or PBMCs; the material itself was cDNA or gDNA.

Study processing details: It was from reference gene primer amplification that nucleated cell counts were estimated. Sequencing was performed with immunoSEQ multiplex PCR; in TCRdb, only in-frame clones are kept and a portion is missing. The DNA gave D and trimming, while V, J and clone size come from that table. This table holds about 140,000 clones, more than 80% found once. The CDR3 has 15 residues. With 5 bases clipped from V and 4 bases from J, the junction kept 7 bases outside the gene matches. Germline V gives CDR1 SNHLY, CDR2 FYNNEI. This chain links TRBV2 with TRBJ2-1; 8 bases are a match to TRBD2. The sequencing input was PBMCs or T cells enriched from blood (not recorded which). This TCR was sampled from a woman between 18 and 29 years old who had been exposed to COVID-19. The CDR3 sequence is CASSNSGDRYNEQFF. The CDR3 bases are TGTGCCAGCAGTAATAGCGGGGACCGGTACAATGAGCAGTTCTTC.